This T cell receptor (beta chain) was identified during a study of blood T cell repertoires in COVID-19. In the study overall: Both acute and convalescent COVID-19 samples were obtained from the United States, Italy and Spain.

Sequencing used immunoSEQ multiplex PCR; TCRdb keeps in-frame clones, though not all of them. Here the sample spans 140,000 or so clones, roughly 80% being singletons. V lost 4 bases and J 3 bases, leaving 16 bases between the germline ends. From germline, CDR1 is MNHNY and CDR2 SVGAGI (reference sequence). CDR3 length: 15 residues. The sequencing sample was made of peripheral blood. V gene TRBV6-6 combines with J gene TRBJ2-7, with D perhaps matching TRBD1 (6 bases). The sequence was collected from a woman in her sixties or seventies with COVID-19, enrolled during active disease. The CDR3 loop is CASSSPPTGSYEQYF. The CDR3 DNA follows: TGTGCCAGCAGTTCACCCCCGACAGGCAGCTACGAGCAGTACTTC.